This T cell receptor (beta chain) was profiled in a study of early T cells in non-severe SARS-CoV-2 infection. This clonotype came up many times. Each CDR3 protein is one row after TCRdb ran MiXCR on the 5' RACE reads. The sample yields around 32,000 distinct CDR3 sequences, under 6% seen once. There are 15 residues in the CDR3. V lost 4 bases, J lost 4 bases, and 15 bases lay in between. The germline gives CDR1 LGHNA, CDR2 YNFKEQ. Sequenced sample: whole blood. J is TRBJ2-3 and V is TRBV4-2; D unresolved. The sequence came from an adult who was a healthcare worker with PCR-confirmed SARS-CoV-2 infection or an uninfected control (not recorded which). The CDR3 loop is CASSLYSGNADTQYF. Here the CDR3 DNA reads TGTGCCAGCAGCCTGTACTCGGGTAATGCAGATACGCAGTATTTT.